This TCR beta chain originates from a study of shared clonotypes between healthy human individuals. Broader study findings: The study found lower generation probabilities in non-shared clonotypes than in those shared by all four donors. Four donors shared approximately 5% of their naive CD4 clonotypes.

Concerning this clone itself: Antigen: not known.

Profiled with immunoSEQ multiplex PCR; TCRdb holds only in-frame clones, not every one. The sample contains more than 850,000 clones, 75% to 85% of which appear only once. With 6 bases removed from V and 2 bases from J, the gap between germline ends came to 13 bases. CDR3 size: 14 residues. CDR1 is SNHLY, CDR2 FYNNEI, per germline. The sequencing input was memory CD4+ T cells from PBMCs. Noted subset: CD45RA-negative fraction. This TCR was sampled from a man in his late teens or twenties in good health. Some clones in this sample may be carry-over from other donors' samples. The chain recombines TRBV2 with TRBJ1-2; no reliable D call. The CDR3 sequence: CASSRRVLNYGYTF. The CDR3 DNA is TGTGCCAGCAGCAGGCGGGTACTGAACTATGGCTACACCTTC.